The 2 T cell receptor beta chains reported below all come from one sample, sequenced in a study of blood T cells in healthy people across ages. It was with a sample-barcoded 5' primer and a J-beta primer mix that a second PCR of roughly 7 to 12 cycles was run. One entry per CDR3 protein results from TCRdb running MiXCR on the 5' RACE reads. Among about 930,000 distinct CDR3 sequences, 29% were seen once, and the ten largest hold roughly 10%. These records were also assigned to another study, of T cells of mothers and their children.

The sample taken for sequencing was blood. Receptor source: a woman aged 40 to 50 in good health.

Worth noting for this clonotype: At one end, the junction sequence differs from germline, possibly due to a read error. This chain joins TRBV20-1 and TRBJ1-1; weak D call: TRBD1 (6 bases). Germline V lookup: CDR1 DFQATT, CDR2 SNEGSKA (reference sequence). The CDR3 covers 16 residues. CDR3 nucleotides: TGCAGCGCTAGAGCAGTCCTACAGGGCAGGACCACTGAAGCTTTCTTT. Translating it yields CSARAVLQGRTTEAFF.

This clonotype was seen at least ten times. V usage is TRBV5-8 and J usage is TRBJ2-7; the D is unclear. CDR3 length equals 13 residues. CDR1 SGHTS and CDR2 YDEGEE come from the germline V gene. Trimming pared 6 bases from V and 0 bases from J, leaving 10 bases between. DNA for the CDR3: TGTGCCAGCAACCCGTTAAGCTCCTACGAGCAGTACTTC. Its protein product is CASNPLSSYEQYF.